The rows below give T cell receptor beta chains drawn from one sample of a study of cytomegalovirus exposure and HLA in healthy donors. Measured with immunoSEQ multiplex PCR; TCRdb has only the in-frame clones, and not every one. The sample lists about 120,000 clones; approximately 90% were seen once. Sequencing was performed on PBMCs. The receptors were sampled from a man aged 18 to 29 in good health and CMV-seronegative. Both conserved end residues are part of each CDR3.

CDR3aa | v_gene | len
CASRPPDRVAYEQYF | TRBV6-5 | 15
CASSLGGGVPRPQHF | TRBV7-9 | 15
CASSLQVGHTEAFF | TRBV28 | 14
CASSRDTNEKLFF | TRBV5-6 | 13
CASRDSFQETQYF | TRBV6-1 | 13
CASSVELSGSTDTQYF | TRBV9 | 16
CAISEQDRGSAETQYF | TRBV10-3 | 16
CASSEGAGAEAFF | TRBV9 | 13
CASTTGLRDYGYTF | TRBV2 | 14
CASSRRVGEKLFF | TRBV11-2 | 13
CASSLEQGTYEQYF | TRBV7-2 | 14
CASSEGRGVRYGYTF | TRBV9 | 15
CASSPRTGNTEAFF | TRBV7-6 | 14
CASSIDRGDYGYTF | TRBV5-1 | 14